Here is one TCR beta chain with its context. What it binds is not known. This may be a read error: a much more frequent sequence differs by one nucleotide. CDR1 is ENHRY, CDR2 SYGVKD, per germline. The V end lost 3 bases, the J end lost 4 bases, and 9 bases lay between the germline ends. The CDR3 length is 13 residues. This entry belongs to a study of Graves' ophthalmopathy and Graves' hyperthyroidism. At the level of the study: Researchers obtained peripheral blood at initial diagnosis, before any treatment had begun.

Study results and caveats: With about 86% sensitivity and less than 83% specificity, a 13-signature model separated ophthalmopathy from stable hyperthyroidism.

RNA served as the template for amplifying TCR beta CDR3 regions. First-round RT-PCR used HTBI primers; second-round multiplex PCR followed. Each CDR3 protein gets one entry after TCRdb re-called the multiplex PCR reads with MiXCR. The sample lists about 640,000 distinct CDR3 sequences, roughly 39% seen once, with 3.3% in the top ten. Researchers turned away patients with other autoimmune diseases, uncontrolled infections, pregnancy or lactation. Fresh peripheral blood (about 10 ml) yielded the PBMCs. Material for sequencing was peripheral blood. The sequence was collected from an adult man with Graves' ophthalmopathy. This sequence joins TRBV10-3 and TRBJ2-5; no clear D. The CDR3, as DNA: TGTGCCATCAGTGACTGGAGTAGAGAGACCCAGTACTTC. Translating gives CAISDWSRETQYF.